The 18 T cell receptor beta chains below were found in one sample sequenced in a study of identical twins. Via MiXCR, TCRdb re-called the 5' RACE reads, giving one row per CDR3 protein. The data contain fewer than 650,000 distinct CDR3 sequences, about 7.6% of them singletons. The same specimen was also included in a second study, on yellow fever vaccine responses in identical twins.

Material: PBMCs. These receptors were taken from a woman between 18 and 30 years old in good health.

This chain links TRBV5-1 with TRBJ2-5, with a possible D match to TRBD1 (6 bases). Germline CDR1 SGHRS, CDR2 YFSETQ. This CDR3 has 15 amino acids. Trimming shortened V by 7 bases and J by 3 bases, and 19 bases separated the two germline ends. The CDR3 spells CASCQLPGQEETQYF. In nucleotides, the CDR3 is TGCGCCAGCTGCCAACTACCGGGACAAGAAGAGACCCAGTACTTC.

This clonotype appeared many times. The gene calls are TRBV4-1 and TRBJ1-4, with 9 bases matching TRBD1. The J segment lost 6 bases and the V segment lost 5 bases, leaving 7 bases of the junction unmatched. Germline V gives CDR1 MGHRA, CDR2 YSYEKL. The CDR3 is 15 amino acids. The CDR3 protein is CASSAAGTGYEKLFF. Here the CDR3 DNA reads TGCGCCAGCAGCGCTGCCGGGACAGGGTATGAAAAACTGTTTTTT.

The sample holds a few counts of this clonotype. The chain couples TRBV24-1 to TRBJ2-1; 7 bases map to TRBD2. The J segment lost 3 bases and the V segment lost 3 bases, leaving 10 bases of the junction unmatched. CDR1 is KGHDR and CDR2 is SFDVKD in the germline V gene. The CDR3 is 17 amino acids. The CDR3 here is CATSDAAGAGLYNEQFF. DNA of the CDR3: TGTGCCACCAGTGATGCCGCTGGAGCGGGACTCTACAATGAGCAGTTCTTC.

This clonotype was picked up a small number of times. The chain uses TRBV28 and TRBJ2-1; 10 bases map to TRBD2. The CDR3 sequence is 17 residues long. CDR1 is MDHEN and CDR2 is SYDVKM in the germline V gene. J lost 0 bases, V lost 3 bases, and 5 bases had no gene match. CDR3 sequence: CASSFSGGARSYNEQFF. The CDR3 DNA is TGTGCCAGCAGTTTCAGCGGGGGGGCCCGCTCCTACAATGAGCAGTTCTTC.

This sequence joins TRBV6-1 and TRBJ2-1, with 8 bases lining up with TRBD1. Germline assignment: CDR1 MNHNS and CDR2 SASEGT. V gave up 8 bases and J gave up 6 bases; unmatched junction bases: 12. There are 15 residues in the CDR3. The CDR3 spells CASPNRQGFGNEQFF. The CDR3 DNA sequence: TGTGCCAGCCCAAACCGACAGGGGTTTGGCAATGAGCAGTTCTTC.

The chain carries TRBV10-3 and TRBJ2-1, with TRBD2 matching 7 bases. This CDR3 is built from 15 residues. CDR1 is ENHRY, CDR2 SYGVKD, per germline. V trimming: 4 bases; J trimming: 4 bases; junction bases outside the gene matches: 7. The CDR3 DNA reads TGTGCCATCAGTGCGGGAGGAAGTCGATACAATGAGCAGTTCTTC. Translating gives CAISAGGSRYNEQFF.

The CDR3, as DNA: TGTGCCAGCAGCTCCGTCCACCTGGGGACAGGGGCTGAAAAACTGTTTTTT. Its translation is CASSSVHLGTGAEKLFF. The chain employs TRBV7-6 and TRBJ1-4, with 10 positions matching TRBD1. V gave up 4 bases and J gave up 7 bases; unmatched junction bases: 12. Germline-derived CDR1 and CDR2 are SGHVS and FNYEAQ. The CDR3 loop spans 17 amino acids.

The V call is TRBV10-3, the J call TRBJ2-1; 11 bases are shared with TRBD2. J gave up 6 bases and V 3 bases, and 4 bases lay outside the gene matches. The length of the CDR3 is 15 residues. CDR1 is ENHRY and CDR2 is SYGVKD in the germline V gene. The CDR3 loop is CAISESSGGTNEQFF. In DNA form, the CDR3 reads TGTGCCATCAGTGAATCTAGCGGGGGGACCAATGAGCAGTTCTTC.

The chain employs TRBV20-1 and TRBJ2-5, with TRBD2 matching over 11 bases. V was clipped by 5 bases and J by 2 bases; unmatched bases: 4. The germline V gene encodes CDR1 DFQATT and CDR2 SNEGSKA (reference sequence). The CDR3 has 14 residues. The DNA of the CDR3 is TGCAGTGCTCATAGCGGGAGGGTTCAAGAGACCCAGTACTTC. This sequence encodes CSAHSGRVQETQYF.

This clonotype appeared many times. The chain joins TRBV7-9 to TRBJ2-7; 12 nucleotides match TRBD2. This CDR3 has 16 residues. CDR1 SEHNR and CDR2 FQNEAQ come from the germline V gene (reference sequence). V was pared by 4 bases and J by 6 bases, with 10 bases of the junction left unmatched. The CDR3 nucleotides are TGTGCCAGCAGCTCGCAAGGACTAGCGGGAAGAGGCGAGCAGTACTTC. Translated: CASSSQGLAGRGEQYF.

The J gene is TRBJ2-7, the V gene TRBV7-9; perhaps TRBD2 as D (6 bases). Germline V gives CDR1 SEHNR, CDR2 FQNEAQ (reference sequence). Trimming pared 4 bases from V and 2 bases from J, leaving 12 bases between. The CDR3 extends over 14 amino acids. CDR3 loop: CASSSGLPTYEQYF. CDR3 bases: TGTGCCAGCAGCTCGGGACTCCCTACCTACGAGCAGTACTTC.

This clonotype has only a few counts. The CDR3 here is CSARDLTSEHNEQFF. CDR3 coding DNA: TGCAGTGCTAGAGATTTGACTAGCGAGCACAATGAGCAGTTCTTC. V is TRBV20-1 and J is TRBJ2-1; 8 bases align to TRBD2. Per the germline V gene, CDR1 is DFQATT and CDR2 is SNEGSKA (reference sequence). CDR3 size: 15 residues. The V gene end was trimmed by 0 bases and the J gene end by 5 bases; junction bases not matched to a gene: 6.

CDR3 bases: TGTGCCAGCAGCTTACTGGACCCGGGGGGAGACTATGGCTACACCTTC. This encodes CASSLLDPGGDYGYTF. This rearrangement joins TRBV7-2 to TRBJ1-2; weak D call: TRBD1 (5 bases). V shed 2 bases and J shed 3 bases, with 16 bases lying between them. Per the germline V gene, CDR1 is SGHTA and CDR2 is FQGNSA. The CDR3 runs to 16 residues.

CDR3 DNA sequence: TGTGCCAGCAGCTTACTCGGTGGGGACGCCATTCCCCTCGAGCAGTACTTC. Encoded protein: CASSLLGGDAIPLEQYF. V is TRBV11-3 and J is TRBJ2-7; D tentatively fits TRBD1 or TRBD2 (5 bases each). The V gene's germline CDR1 is SGHNT and CDR2 YENEEA. This CDR3 region has 17 residues. V dropped 2 bases and J dropped 6 bases, with 23 bases sitting between them.

The chain carries TRBV7-9 and TRBJ2-2; D gene uncertain. The CDR3 extends over 15 amino acids. Deletions cut 2 bases from V and 4 bases from J, with 11 bases between. The V gene's germline CDR1 is SEHNR and CDR2 FQNEAQ (reference sequence). The CDR3 DNA reads TGTGCCAGCAGCTTATACAATATCGGCACCGGGGAGCTGTTTTTT. This gives the protein CASSLYNIGTGELFF.

This clonotype was seen a few times. This chain connects TRBV3-1 to TRBJ2-4; no firm D call. Deletions cut 1 base from V and 0 bases from J, with 19 bases between. This CDR3 has 19 residues. Germline V gene sequence: CDR1 LGHDT, CDR2 YNNKEL (reference sequence). CDR3 in DNA: TGTGCCAGCAGCCAAGGGATTGCCCGAACCCTTCTAGCCAAAAACATTCAGTACTTC. It codes for CASSQGIARTLLAKNIQYF.

Points on this clonotype: A read error may account for a junction end that differs from germline. The gene calls are TRBV20-1 and TRBJ1-3; D is unclear. The CDR3 has 16 residues. Germline-derived CDR1 and CDR2 are DFQATT and SNEGSKA (reference sequence). For the CDR3, the DNA is TGCTGTGCTATTGCAGAAGGCCTACTCTCTGGAAACACCATATATTTT. Translating it yields CCAIAEGLLSGNTIYF.

The J gene is TRBJ1-1, the V gene TRBV6-2 or TRBV6-3, with D maybe TRBD1 (6 bases). In germline, CDR1 is MNHEY, CDR2 SVGEGT. Trimming removed 4 bases from V and 10 bases from J, with 19 bases in between. The CDR3 loop spans 14 amino acids. CDR3 protein: CASSFGGQGFLAFF. The CDR3 nucleotides read TGTGCCAGCAGTTTCGGGGGCCAAGGTTTTCTAGCTTTCTTT.